This is a list of T cell receptor beta chains from one sample in a study of T-cell reconstitution after alpha-beta-depleted transplantation in children. TCRdb re-called the PCR reads through MiXCR, storing one row per CDR3 protein. The repertoire holds more than 200,000 distinct CDR3 sequences, with approximately 15% as singletons. The sample in question was PBMCs, mostly from graft donor cells, obtained 360 days after TCRalphabeta/CD19-depleted stem cell transplant. The receptors here all came from a male patient aged 2 to 10 who had a stem cell transplant for acute lymphoblastic leukemia, so the T cells may come from the graft donor. CDR3s include the opening cysteine and the closing phenylalanine or tryptophan. The D gene is left open where the match is weak. Clone size is shown for a subset of rows, as once, few, many or a class of expanded clone.

j_call | d_call | v_call | clone_size | cdr3_nt | cdr3_aa
TRBJ2-1 | . | TRBV11-2 | . | TGTGCCAGCAGCCTCGGACGAACGAAGAGCGATGAGCAGTTCTTC | CASSLGRTKSDEQFF
TRBJ2-5 | . | TRBV11-2 | few | TGTGCCAGCAGCTTCATGAGGCGAGTAGAGACCCAGTACTTC | CASSFMRRVETQYF
TRBJ1-1 | TRBD1 | TRBV7-8 | few | TGTGCCAGCAGCCTAACACAGGCCGGGACAGGGGCTACTGAAGCTTTCTTT | CASSLTQAGTGATEAFF
TRBJ1-5 | TRBD1 | TRBV2 | few | TGTGCCAGCAGAGACCGACAGGGAATTCAGCCCCAGCATTTT | CASRDRQGIQPQHF
TRBJ1-5 | TRBD1 | TRBV6-2/TRBV6-3 | few | TGTGCCAGCAGTTACTCGCAGGGGGGACAGCCCCAGCATTTT | CASSYSQGGQPQHF
TRBJ2-7 | TRBD2 | TRBV6-1 | . | TGTGCCAGCATCCCCTTGAAGGCGGGGGTAATTTCCTACGAGCAGTACTTC | CASIPLKAGVISYEQYF
TRBJ2-7 | . | TRBV18 | few | TGTGCCAGCTCACCACAGCTCTACGAGCAGTACTTC | CASSPQLYEQYF
TRBJ2-7 | . | TRBV7-9 | . | TGTGCCAGCAGCTTAGTTTCTAATGAGCAGTACTTC | CASSLVSNEQYF
TRBJ1-4 | . | TRBV6-5 | . | TGTGCCAGCAGTTACGGGGGTGGATCAGAAAAACTGTTTTTT | CASSYGGGSEKLFF
TRBJ2-1 | TRBD2 | TRBV20-1 | many | TGCAGTGCTAGGACTAGCGATGAGCAGTTCTTC | CSARTSDEQFF
TRBJ2-3 | TRBD2 | TRBV4-1 | . | TGCGCCAGCAGCCAAGATCGGTTTTACCCACTAGCGGACAGAAGCACAGATACGCAGTATTTT | CASSQDRFYPLADRSTDTQYF
TRBJ2-2 | . | TRBV7-2 | . | TGTGCCAGCAGCTTATGGTCATCCGCCGGGGAGCTGTTTTTT | CASSLWSSAGELFF
TRBJ2-1 | TRBD2 | TRBV10-2 | . | TGCGCCAGCAGAAACCCTTCAACTAGCGGGGGGCCCCCAACGTCGGGCAATGAGCAGTTCTTC | CASRNPSTSGGPPTSGNEQFF
TRBJ2-3 | TRBD2 | TRBV20-1 | . | TGCAGTGCTAGAAGCCTAGCGGGTGCCTCAGGTACGCAGTATTTT | CSARSLAGASGTQYF
TRBJ2-7 | . | TRBV7-2 | . | TGTGCCAGCAGCTTACGCCGGCAGGCCATTAGCTCCTACGAGCAGTACTTC | CASSLRRQAISSYEQYF
TRBJ1-1 | . | TRBV30 | few | TGTGCCTGGGATCCTCAGGGTCGGGCGGGAGCTTTCTTT | CAWDPQGRAGAFF
TRBJ1-1 | . | TRBV7-9 | . | TGTGCCAGCAGCTTAATCGGCGGGGTTAACACTGAAGCTTTCTTT | CASSLIGGVNTEAFF
TRBJ2-2 | . | TRBV4-3 | few | TGCGCCAGCAGCCAATTGGACAGGAACACCGGGGAGCTGTTTTTT | CASSQLDRNTGELFF
TRBJ2-3 | . | TRBV12-3/TRBV12-4 | . | TGTGCCAGCACCCAATTAGGGGGTACGGTAGATACGCAGTATTTT | CASTQLGGTVDTQYF
TRBJ2-3 | TRBD2 | TRBV20-1 | many | TGCAGTGCTAGAGAGGGGAGCGGGAGCGGCCTCACAGATACGCAGTATTTT | CSAREGSGSGLTDTQYF
TRBJ2-2 | . | TRBV5-5 | . | TGTGCCAGCAGCTTGCAGGGGGGCCCCACCGGGGAGCTGTTTTTT | CASSLQGGPTGELFF
TRBJ2-6 | TRBD1 | TRBV4-3 | . | TGCGCCAGCAGCCAAATACAGGGGCAGGGAGCCTCTGGGGCCAACGTCCTGACTTTC | CASSQIQGQGASGANVLTF
TRBJ2-2 | . | TRBV11-3 | . | TGTGCCAGCAGCTCTACAGGGCACGGGGAGCTGTTTTTT | CASSSTGHGELFF
TRBJ2-1 | TRBD1 | TRBV6-1 | many | TGTGCCAGCAGTGCCGACAGGGACACCTACAATGAGCAGTTCTTC | CASSADRDTYNEQFF
TRBJ1-2 | . | TRBV20-1 | few | TGCAGTGCTAGAGATGGGGCAGGGGCCAACTATGGCTACACCTTC | CSARDGAGANYGYTF
TRBJ2-4 | TRBD1 | TRBV5-6 | many | TGTGCCAGCCGGGACAGACGTCTTATAGCCAAAAACATTCAGTACTTC | CASRDRRLIAKNIQYF
TRBJ1-2 | . | TRBV29-1 | many | TGCAGCGTTGAAACAGGGGGCTACACCTTC | CSVETGGYTF
TRBJ2-3 | . | TRBV13 | many | TGTGCCAGCAGCTTACGGCCAGATACGCAGTATTTT | CASSLRPDTQYF
TRBJ2-5 | TRBD1 | TRBV15 | . | TGTGCCACCAGCAGAGAGGACAGGCCGTCGGGGACCCAGTACTTC | CATSREDRPSGTQYF
TRBJ2-3 | . | TRBV5-6 | . | TGTGCCAGCAGCTTCCTCGGACGGATACTCAGCACAGATACGCAGTATTTT | CASSFLGRILSTDTQYF
TRBJ2-3 | TRBD2 | TRBV24-1 | few | TGTGCCACCAGTGATCGGACTAGCGGGGACACAGATACGCAGTATTTT | CATSDRTSGDTDTQYF
TRBJ1-6 | . | TRBV27 | . | TGTGCCAGCAGTTTTCTAACGGAAAATTCACCCCTCCACTTT | CASSFLTENSPLHF
TRBJ1-4 | TRBD1 | TRBV7-9 | few | TGTGCCAGCAGCCCGGGACAGGGCGTGAATGAAAAACTGTTTTTT | CASSPGQGVNEKLFF
TRBJ2-1 | TRBD2 | TRBV27 | . | TGTGCCAGCAGTCCCGGACTAGCGGGGGGGAGGGAGCAGTTCTTC | CASSPGLAGGREQFF
TRBJ1-5 | . | TRBV12-3/TRBV12-4 | few | TGTGCCAGCAAAAGGAACAGGGTACGGCAGCCCCAGCATTTT | CASKRNRVRQPQHF
TRBJ2-1 | TRBD1 | TRBV6-5 | . | TGTGCCAGCAGTTGGGACAGGGGCGTCCCCTACAATGAGCAGTTCTTC | CASSWDRGVPYNEQFF
TRBJ2-3 | . | TRBV11-2 | . | TGTGCCAGCAGCTTAGTTGGCGGTGTAGGCACAGATACGCAGTATTTT | CASSLVGGVGTDTQYF
TRBJ1-1 | . | TRBV5-1 | . | TGCGCCAGCAGCTGGGACGGGGCTGAAGCTTTCTTT | CASSWDGAEAFF
TRBJ1-2 | . | TRBV29-1 | many | TGCAGCGTTGTACCGGCACTGCAAGGCTACACCTTC | CSVVPALQGYTF
TRBJ2-6 | . | TRBV6-5 | . | TGTGCCAGCAGACGGGACACCAACTCTGGGGCCAACGTCCTGACTTTC | CASRRDTNSGANVLTF
TRBJ2-7 | TRBD1 | TRBV29-1 | . | TGCAGCGTAGCCCCGGGACAGTACTACGAGCAGTACTTC | CSVAPGQYYEQYF
TRBJ2-5 | TRBD1 | TRBV20-1 | few | TGCAGTGCTAAAGACAGGGGACAAGAGACCCAGTACTTC | CSAKDRGQETQYF
TRBJ2-3 | TRBD1 | TRBV12-5 | . | TGTGCTAGTGGTTTGGTACGCTACAGGGGGGTGGGCACAGATACGCAGTATTTT | CASGLVRYRGVGTDTQYF
TRBJ1-2 | . | TRBV10-3 | . | TGTGCCATCAGTGAGTCCCCTTGGCAGGGCCTGAACTATGGCTACACCTTC | CAISESPWQGLNYGYTF
TRBJ2-3 | . | TRBV27 | few | TGTGCCAGCAGTTCCCCACGAAGCGGGCCTAGTATATACACAGATACGCAGTATTTT | CASSSPRSGPSIYTDTQYF